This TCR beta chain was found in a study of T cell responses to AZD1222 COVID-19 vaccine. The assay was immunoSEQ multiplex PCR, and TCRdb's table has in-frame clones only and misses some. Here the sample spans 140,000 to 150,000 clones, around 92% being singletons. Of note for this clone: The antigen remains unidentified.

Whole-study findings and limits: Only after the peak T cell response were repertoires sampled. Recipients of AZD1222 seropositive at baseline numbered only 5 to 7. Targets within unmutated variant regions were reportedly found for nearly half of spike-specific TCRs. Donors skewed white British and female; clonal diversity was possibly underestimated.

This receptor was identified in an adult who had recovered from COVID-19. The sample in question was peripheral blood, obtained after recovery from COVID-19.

CDR3 nucleotide sequence: TGTGCCAGCAGCACGTCGGCGGGAGGGCCCCGGGATACGCAGTATTTT. This sequence encodes CASSTSAGGPRDTQYF. The chain joins TRBV28 to TRBJ2-3; 9 positions match TRBD2. This CDR3 contains 16 residues. CDR1 MDHEN and CDR2 SYDVKM come from the germline V gene. The junction had 13 bases not matched to a gene; V was cut back by 6 bases and J by 6 bases.